One and the same sample provided the 23 T cell receptor beta chains below, sequenced in a study of beta chain features in type 1 diabetes. Since all of the isolated RNA was reverse transcribed, expressed TCRB transcripts were what got sequenced. Libraries were prepared by immunoSEQ multiplex PCR; TCRdb keeps only in-frame clonotypes and omits some of them. The table has a few hundred thousand clones, around 13% seen once; the top ten hold around 0.035%. The sample consisted of naive CD4+ T cells from blood. Every receptor here comes from a man aged 30-40 years in good health.

The chain has TRBV7-8 and TRBJ2-7; maybe TRBD2 (5 bases). Germline lookup yields CDR1 SGHVS and CDR2 FQNEAQ. Between the trimmed V and J ends, which lost 5 bases and 1 base, there was a span of 9 bases. The CDR3 length is 13 residues. CDR3 DNA sequence: TGTGCCAGCAGCCCACGGGGTTCCTACGAGCAGTACTTC. It is translated as CASSPRGSYEQYF.

This clone appeared a few times. This chain joins TRBV29-1 and TRBJ2-4; the D is unclear. Between the trimmed V and J ends, which lost 5 bases and 3 bases, there was a span of 14 bases. Germline V gene data show CDR1 as SQVTM and CDR2 as ANQGSEA. This CDR3 contains 14 residues. CDR3 nucleotides: TGCAGCGTTCGCCCGCGCCAGAACAAAAACATTCAGTACTTC. Translated: CSVRPRQNKNIQYF.

V gene TRBV9 combines with J gene TRBJ2-3; 12 positions match TRBD2. The trim removed 3 bases at V and 5 bases at J, leaving 13 bases unmatched. From germline, CDR1 is SGDLS and CDR2 YYNGEE. The CDR3 has 18 residues. CDR3 loop: CASSAKLLAGGPLDTQYF. In nucleotides, the CDR3 is TGTGCCAGCAGCGCCAAGCTGCTAGCGGGAGGGCCTTTAGATACGCAGTATTTT.

This clone was counted a few times. The genes are TRBV2 and TRBJ2-3; D is undetermined. CDR1 is SNHLY and CDR2 is FYNNEI in the germline V gene. The CDR3 loop spans 14 amino acids. V gave up 4 bases and J gave up 3 bases, with 11 bases separating them. CDR3 protein: CASSGTLTTDTQYF. CDR3 nucleotides: TGTGCCAGCAGTGGAACTCTGACGACAGATACGCAGTATTTT.

This clone was observed a handful of times. The CDR3 nucleotides read TGTGCCAGCAGCCCAGGGCGGGGGGTTCGACTACTCAATGAGCAGTTCTTC. Translated, it gives CASSPGRGVRLLNEQFF. The rearrangement joins TRBV7-2 to TRBJ2-1; 8 nucleotides line up with TRBD2. The V segment lost 5 bases and the J segment 6 bases; nucleotides outside the gene matches: 15. The length of the CDR3 is 17 residues. Germline CDR1 and CDR2: SGHTA and FQGNSA.

V is TRBV25-1 and J is TRBJ2-3, with unresolved D. Germline V gene data show CDR1 as MGHDK and CDR2 as SYGVNS. The CDR3 is made up of 15 amino acids. The V gene lost 1 base and the J gene lost 1 base, with 9 bases spanning the gap. The chain's CDR3 is CASSESTLGTDTQYF. The CDR3 DNA sequence: TGTGCCAGCAGTGAATCCACCCTCGGCACAGATACGCAGTATTTT.

V is TRBV7-2 and J is TRBJ1-1; 7 nucleotides align to TRBD1. Germline V gene lookup returns CDR1 SGHTA and CDR2 FQGNSA. This CDR3 region has 15 residues. V dropped 1 base and J dropped 1; count of bases not matched to a gene: 3. Here the CDR3 DNA reads TGTGCCAGCAGCTTAGGGGGACAGCCGAACACTGAAGCTTTCTTT. Translated: CASSLGGQPNTEAFF.

V and J are TRBV25-1 and TRBJ2-1; TRBD1 might be the D (7 bases). Germline loops: CDR1 MGHDK, CDR2 SYGVNS. Trimming pared 7 bases from V and 0 bases from J, leaving 16 bases between. The CDR3 is 16 amino acids. CDR3 DNA: TGTGCCAGCACCCAAATCCAGGGGGGCTCCTACAATGAGCAGTTCTTC. It translates to CASTQIQGGSYNEQFF.

The chain carries TRBV7-8 and TRBJ2-1; the D is unclear. The CDR3 runs to 14 residues. CDR1 SGHVS and CDR2 FQNEAQ come from the germline V gene. Trimming removed 5 bases from V and 7 bases from J, with 15 bases in between. The CDR3 reads CASSKDDSPNEQFF. The CDR3 DNA reads as TGTGCCAGCAGCAAAGATGACTCCCCGAATGAGCAGTTCTTC. Looking up the rest from reference TRBV7-8 and TRBJ2-1 gives the full variable domain: GAGVSQSPRYKVAKRGQDVALRCDPISGHVSLFWYQQALGQGPEFLTYFQNEAQLDKSGLPSDRFFAERPEGSVSTLKIQRTQQEDSAVYLCASSKDDSPNEQFFGPGTRLTVL.

With respect to this clone: Other nucleotide sequences from this sample produce the same CDR3. This rearrangement joins TRBV29-1 to TRBJ2-2; D possibly corresponds to TRBD1 (5 bases). The CDR3 loop spans 14 amino acids. Germline V gene sequence: CDR1 SQVTM, CDR2 ANQGSEA. V dropped 7 bases and J dropped 0 bases, with 12 bases sitting between them. CDR3 sequence (DNA): TGCAGCGCAAAGGGGCTAGCGAACACCGGGGAGCTGTTTTTT. It codes for CSAKGLANTGELFF.

This clone has just a few counts. This chain connects TRBV7-2 to TRBJ1-5, with 9 bases lining up with TRBD1. Unmatched junction bases numbered 5, after V lost 3 bases and J lost 8 bases. Per germline, CDR1 SGHTA and CDR2 FQGNSA. The CDR3 has 14 amino acids. CDR3 DNA sequence: TGTGCCAGCAGCTTGGACAGGGGATTTAAGCCCCAGCATTTT. Protein: CASSLDRGFKPQHF.

The V gene is TRBV19, the J gene TRBJ2-1; 7 bases are shared with TRBD1. Germline trimming cut 8 bases from V and 0 bases from J; bases unmatched to any gene: 7. The CDR3 consists of 15 residues. The germline V gene encodes CDR1 LNHDA and CDR2 SQIVND (reference sequence). The CDR3 loop is CASLNRGGSYNEQFF. The CDR3 coding sequence is TGTGCCAGTTTGAACAGGGGTGGCTCCTACAATGAGCAGTTCTTC.

This chain connects TRBV10-3 to TRBJ1-1; D possibly corresponds to TRBD1 (5 bases). The CDR3 length is 13 residues. Germline lookup yields CDR1 ENHRY and CDR2 SYGVKD. The V end was cut by 6 bases, the J end by 1 base, with 9 bases between. Here the CDR3 DNA reads TGTGCCATCAGAGGGGCGCAGAACACTGAAGCTTTCTTT. Amino acid sequence: CAIRGAQNTEAFF.

The V gene is TRBV4-1, the J gene TRBJ2-7; 9 bases fit TRBD2. Germline assignment: CDR1 MGHRA and CDR2 YSYEKL. This CDR3 comprises 13 residues. After removal of 1 base from V and 9 bases from J, the junction contained 4 bases not matched to a gene. CDR3: CASSQGVSGGQYF. CDR3 nucleotides: TGCGCCAGCAGCCAAGGTGTTAGCGGGGGGCAGTACTTC.

The V and J genes are TRBV2 and TRBJ2-7; D may be TRBD2 (5 bases). Between the trimmed V and J ends, which lost 8 bases and 3 bases, there was a span of 8 bases. This CDR3 comprises 11 residues. Germline V gives CDR1 SNHLY, CDR2 FYNNEI. In nucleotides, the CDR3 is TGTGCCAGCTCGACTAACTACGAGCAGTACGTC. Protein: CASSTNYEQYV.

This clone was picked up a small number of times. The gene calls are TRBV29-1 and TRBJ2-2, with 11 bases identical to TRBD2. CDR3 length equals 15 residues. J gave up 5 bases and V 7 bases, and 9 bases lay outside the gene matches. Germline V lookup: CDR1 SQVTM, CDR2 ANQGSEA. CDR3 residues: CSGSIAGGPTGELFF. The DNA for the CDR3 is TGCAGCGGAAGCATAGCGGGAGGGCCGACCGGGGAGCTGTTTTTT.

V is TRBV6-5 and J is TRBJ2-5; TRBD1 matches 10 bases. CDR3 length: 14 amino acids. In germline, CDR1 is MNHEY, CDR2 SVGAGI. V lost 4 bases to trimming and J lost 3 bases; unmatched junction nucleotides: 2. CDR3 protein: CASSSTGGKETQYF. The CDR3 bases are TGTGCCAGCAGTTCGACAGGGGGCAAAGAGACCCAGTACTTC.

This clone was counted between two and nine times. This chain connects TRBV5-6 to TRBJ1-2; D remains unclear. V was cut by 2 bases and J by 8 bases, with 13 bases left in between. Germline V CDR1 and CDR2: SGHDT, YYEEEE. CDR3 length: 13 amino acids. CDR3 in amino acids: CASSFAVVGGYTF. The CDR3, as DNA: TGTGCCAGCAGCTTTGCGGTCGTAGGGGGCTACACCTTC.

This clone was seen more than once but under ten times. This sequence joins TRBV13 and TRBJ2-7; possible D gene TRBD1, 7 bases. V shed 6 bases and J shed 0 bases, with 15 bases lying between them. This CDR3 region has 15 residues. Germline V gene sequence: CDR1 PRHDT, CDR2 FYEKMQ (reference sequence). The CDR3 nucleotides read TGTGCCAGCAGGACCCTGGAGGGGGCCTCCTACGAGCAGTACTTC. Its protein product is CASRTLEGASYEQYF.

This clone was detected only a few times. CDR3 nucleotides: TGTGCCAGCAGCCATGACAGTTCTACCACAGATACGCAGTATTTT. Amino acid sequence: CASSHDSSTTDTQYF. The chain uses TRBV7-2 and TRBJ2-3; tentatively, D is TRBD1 (5 bases). The CDR3 runs 15 residues. Trimming took 5 bases from V and 2 from J, leaving 14 bases between them. The germline V gene encodes CDR1 SGHTA and CDR2 FQGNSA.

The genes are TRBV2 and TRBJ2-1; 9 positions match TRBD1. This CDR3 has 14 residues. In germline, CDR1 is SNHLY, CDR2 FYNNEI. The V gene end was trimmed by 7 bases and the J gene end by 7 bases; junction bases not matched to a gene: 8. CDR3 nucleotide sequence: TGTGCCAGCAACTCACAGGGGGCGGTTAATGAGCAGTTCTTC. It specifies CASNSQGAVNEQFF. The whole variable domain, filled in from reference TRBV2 and TRBJ2-1, reads EPEVTQTPSHQVTQMGQEVILRCVPISNHLYFYWYRQILGQKVEFLVSFYNNEISEKSEIFDDQFSVERPDGSNFTLKIRSTKLEDSAMYFCASNSQGAVNEQFFGPGTRLTVL.

The rearrangement uses TRBV7-2 and TRBJ2-5; possible D gene TRBD1, 5 bases. Germline CDR1 reads SGHTA; CDR2 reads FQGNSA. V dropped 4 bases and J dropped 5 bases, with 20 bases sitting between them. The CDR3 covers 16 residues. For the CDR3, the DNA is TGTGCCAGCAGCTCCAGCAGGGCCGCACCCAGGGAGACCCAGTACTTC. Amino acids: CASSSSRAAPRETQYF.

A few counts support this clone. The chain joins TRBV5-1 to TRBJ2-7, with D hard to call. The CDR3 contains 14 residues. Trimming took off 0 bases at V and 1 base at J, with 8 bases between the two ends. Germline-derived CDR1 and CDR2 are SGHRS and YFSETQ. CDR3 loop: CASSLEVLSYEQYF. The DNA for the CDR3 is TGCGCCAGCAGCTTGGAGGTGTTGTCCTACGAGCAGTACTTC.